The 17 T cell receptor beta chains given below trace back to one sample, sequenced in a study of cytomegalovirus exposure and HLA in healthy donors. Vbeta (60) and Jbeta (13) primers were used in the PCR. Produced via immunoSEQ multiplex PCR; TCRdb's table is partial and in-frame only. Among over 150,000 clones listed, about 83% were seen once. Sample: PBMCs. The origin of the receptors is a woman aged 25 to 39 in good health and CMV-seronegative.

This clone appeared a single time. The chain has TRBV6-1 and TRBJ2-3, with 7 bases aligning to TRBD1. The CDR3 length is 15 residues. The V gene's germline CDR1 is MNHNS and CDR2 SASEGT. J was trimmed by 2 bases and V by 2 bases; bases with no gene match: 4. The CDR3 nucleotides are TGTGCCAGCAGTGAACCGGGACAGACCACAGATACGCAGTATTTT. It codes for CASSEPGQTTDTQYF.

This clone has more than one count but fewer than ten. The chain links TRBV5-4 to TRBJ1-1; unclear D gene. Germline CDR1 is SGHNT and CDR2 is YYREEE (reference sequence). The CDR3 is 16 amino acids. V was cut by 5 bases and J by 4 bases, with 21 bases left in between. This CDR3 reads CASRSLLEGLGTEAFF. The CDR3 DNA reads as TGTGCCAGCAGATCTCTCTTGGAGGGTTTGGGCACTGAAGCTTTCTTT.

In DNA form, the CDR3 reads TGCGCCAGCCGAGGGGGCTCGGGCACTGAAGCTTTCTTT. As protein: CASRGGSGTEAFF. The genes are TRBV4-1 and TRBJ1-1; 7 bases are shared with TRBD1. CDR3 length: 13 amino acids. CDR1 is MGHRA and CDR2 is YSYEKL in the germline V gene. V gave up 8 bases and J gave up 4 bases; unmatched junction bases: 7.

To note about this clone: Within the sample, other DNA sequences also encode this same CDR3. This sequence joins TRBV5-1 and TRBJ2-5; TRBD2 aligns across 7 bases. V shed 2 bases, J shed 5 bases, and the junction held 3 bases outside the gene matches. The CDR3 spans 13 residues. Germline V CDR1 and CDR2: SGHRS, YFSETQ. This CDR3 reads CASSFGGGETQYF. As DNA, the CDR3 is TGCGCCAGCAGCTTTGGGGGAGGGGAGACCCAGTACTTC.

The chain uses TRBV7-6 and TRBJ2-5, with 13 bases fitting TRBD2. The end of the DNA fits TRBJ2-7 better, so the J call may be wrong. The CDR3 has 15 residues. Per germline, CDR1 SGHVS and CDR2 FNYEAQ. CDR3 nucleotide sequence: TGTGCCAGCAGCTGGACTAGCGGGAGAAGGGACGAGCAGTACTTC. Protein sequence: CASSWTSGRRDEQYF.

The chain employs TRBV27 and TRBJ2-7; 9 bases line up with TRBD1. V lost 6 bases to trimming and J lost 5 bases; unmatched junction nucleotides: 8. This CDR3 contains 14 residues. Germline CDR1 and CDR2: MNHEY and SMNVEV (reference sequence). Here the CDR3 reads CASRPGTGYDEQYF. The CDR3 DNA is TGTGCCAGCAGACCCGGGACAGGGTACGACGAGCAGTACTTC.

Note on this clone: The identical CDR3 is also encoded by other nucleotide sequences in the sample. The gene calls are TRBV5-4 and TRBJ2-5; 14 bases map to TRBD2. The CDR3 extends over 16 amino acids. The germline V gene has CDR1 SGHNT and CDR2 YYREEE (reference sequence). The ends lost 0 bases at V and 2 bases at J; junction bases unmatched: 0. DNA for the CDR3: TGTGCCAGCAGCTTGGGGACTAGCGGGGGGCAAGAGACCCAGTACTTC. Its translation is CASSLGTSGGQETQYF.

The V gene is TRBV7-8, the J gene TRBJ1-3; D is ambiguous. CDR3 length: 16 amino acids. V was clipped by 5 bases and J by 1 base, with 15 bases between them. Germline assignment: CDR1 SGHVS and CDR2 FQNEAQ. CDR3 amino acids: CASSARRSTSGNTIYF. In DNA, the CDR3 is TGTGCCAGCAGCGCCCGACGGAGCACGTCTGGAAACACCATATATTTT.

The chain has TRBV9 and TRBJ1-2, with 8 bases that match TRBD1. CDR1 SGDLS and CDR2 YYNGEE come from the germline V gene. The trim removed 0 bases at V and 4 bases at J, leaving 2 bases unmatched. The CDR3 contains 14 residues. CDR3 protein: CASSVGTGPYGYTF. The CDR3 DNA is TGTGCCAGCAGCGTAGGGACAGGGCCCTATGGCTACACCTTC.

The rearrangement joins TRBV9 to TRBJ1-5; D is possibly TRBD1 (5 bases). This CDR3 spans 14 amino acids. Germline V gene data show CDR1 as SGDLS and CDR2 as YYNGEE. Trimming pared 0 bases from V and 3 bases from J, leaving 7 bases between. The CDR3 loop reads CASSVGQINQPQHF. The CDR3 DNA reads TGTGCCAGCAGCGTAGGACAGATCAATCAGCCCCAGCATTTT.

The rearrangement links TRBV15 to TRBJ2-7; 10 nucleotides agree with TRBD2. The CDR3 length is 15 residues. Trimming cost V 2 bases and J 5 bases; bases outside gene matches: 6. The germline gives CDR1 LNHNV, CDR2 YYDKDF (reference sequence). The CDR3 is CATSRLAGVPDEQYF. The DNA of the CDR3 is TGTGCCACCAGCAGACTAGCGGGAGTTCCAGACGAGCAGTACTTC.

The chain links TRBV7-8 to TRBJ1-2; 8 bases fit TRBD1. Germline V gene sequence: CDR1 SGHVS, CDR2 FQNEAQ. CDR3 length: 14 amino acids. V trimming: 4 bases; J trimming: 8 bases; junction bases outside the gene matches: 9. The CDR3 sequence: CASSYLTGVVGYTF. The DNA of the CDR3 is TGTGCCAGCAGCTACCTGACAGGGGTAGTCGGCTACACCTTC. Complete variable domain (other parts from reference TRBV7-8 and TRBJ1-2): GAGVSQSPRYKVAKRGQDVALRCDPISGHVSLFWYQQALGQGPEFLTYFQNEAQLDKSGLPSDRFFAERPEGSVSTLKIQRTQQEDSAVYLCASSYLTGVVGYTFGSGTRLTVV.

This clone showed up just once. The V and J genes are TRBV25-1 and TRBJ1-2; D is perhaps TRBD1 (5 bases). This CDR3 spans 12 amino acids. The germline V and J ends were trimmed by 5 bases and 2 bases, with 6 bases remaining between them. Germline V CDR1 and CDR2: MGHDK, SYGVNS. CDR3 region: CASSPGNYGYTF. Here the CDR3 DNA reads TGTGCCAGCAGTCCAGGGAACTATGGCTACACCTTC.

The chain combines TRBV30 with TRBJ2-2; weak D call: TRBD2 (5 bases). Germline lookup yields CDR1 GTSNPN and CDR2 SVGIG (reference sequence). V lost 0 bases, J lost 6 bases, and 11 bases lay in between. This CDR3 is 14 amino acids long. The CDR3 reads CAWSVLTGSGELFF. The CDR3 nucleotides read TGTGCCTGGAGTGTACTAACGGGATCCGGGGAGCTGTTTTTT.

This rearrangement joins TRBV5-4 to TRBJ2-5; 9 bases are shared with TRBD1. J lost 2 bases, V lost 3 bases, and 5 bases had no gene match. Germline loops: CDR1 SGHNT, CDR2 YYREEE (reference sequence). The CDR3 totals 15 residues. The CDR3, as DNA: TGTGCCAGCAGCTCGGGACAGGGTGGGCAAGAGACCCAGTACTTC. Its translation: CASSSGQGGQETQYF. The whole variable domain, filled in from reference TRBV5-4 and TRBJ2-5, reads ETGVTQSPTHLIKTRGQQVTLRCSSQSGHNTVSWYQQALGQGPQFIFQYYREEENGRGNFPPRFSGLQFPNYSSELNVNALELDDSALYLCASSSGQGGQETQYFGPGTRLLVL.

The CDR3 loop reads CVGQYQETQYF. The CDR3, as DNA: TGCGTGGGACAGTATCAAGAGACCCAGTACTTC. The chain has TRBV20-1 and TRBJ2-5, with TRBD1 identical over 7 bases. CDR3 length: 11 residues. CDR1 and CDR2 from the germline V gene are DFQATT and SNEGSKA (reference sequence).

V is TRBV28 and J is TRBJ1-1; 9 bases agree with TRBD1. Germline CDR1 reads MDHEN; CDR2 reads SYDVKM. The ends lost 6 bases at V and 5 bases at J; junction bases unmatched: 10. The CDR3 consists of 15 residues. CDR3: CASSPRDRVGTEAFF. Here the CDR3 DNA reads TGTGCCAGCAGCCCGAGGGACAGGGTAGGGACTGAAGCTTTCTTT.